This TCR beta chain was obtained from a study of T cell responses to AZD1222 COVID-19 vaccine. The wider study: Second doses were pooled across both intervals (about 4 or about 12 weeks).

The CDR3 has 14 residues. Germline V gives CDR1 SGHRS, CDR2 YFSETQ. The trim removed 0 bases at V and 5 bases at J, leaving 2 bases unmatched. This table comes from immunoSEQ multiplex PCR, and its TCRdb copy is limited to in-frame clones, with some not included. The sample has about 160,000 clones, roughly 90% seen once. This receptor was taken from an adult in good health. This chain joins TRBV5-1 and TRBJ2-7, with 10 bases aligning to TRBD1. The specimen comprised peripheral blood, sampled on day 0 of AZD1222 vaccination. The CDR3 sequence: CASSLVTGGHEQYF. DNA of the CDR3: TGCGCCAGCAGCTTGGTGACAGGGGGCCACGAGCAGTACTTC.